This T cell receptor beta chain was recovered during a study of glioma-infiltrating T cells. General study points: Non-neoplastic patients had below-expected tissue-blood divergence, while all gliomas exceeded expectation. Tissue and blood shared very few CDR3 sequences.

The iRepertoire nested amplicon-rescue multiplex PCR amplified TCR alpha and beta CDR3s from RNA. One-step reverse transcription and amplification started from about 100-400 ng of tissue mRNA or PBMC total RNA. TCRdb used MiXCR to reprocess the multiplex PCR reads, holding one entry per CDR3 protein. Among tens of thousands of distinct CDR3 sequences, 20% to 25% were seen once, and the ten largest hold 6.7%. Ten or more counts support this clonotype. Antigen: not known. The CDR3 sequence is 12 residues long. The ends were cut back, 6 bases at V and 0 bases at J, with 5 bases in the middle. Germline CDR1 reads LNHDA; CDR2 reads SQIVND (reference sequence).

Sequenced input: glioma tissue, nonneoplastic brain tissue, or PBMCs (not recorded which). V and J are TRBV19 and TRBJ1-2; D unclear. This TCR came from a human donor with low-grade glioma or glioblastoma, undergoing nonglioma brain surgery, or in good health (not recorded which). CDR3 coding DNA: TGTGCCAGTAGACGGACTAACTATGGCTACACCTTC. Amino acid sequence: CASRRTNYGYTF.